This passage covers 13 T cell receptor beta chains from one sample sequenced in a study of blood T cell repertoires in COVID-19. Data came from immunoSEQ multiplex PCR; TCRdb stores just in-frame clones and leaves some out. The sample has 25,000 to 30,000 clones, around nine tenths seen once. The source material was peripheral blood. These receptors were collected from a human donor in a cohort sampled during active COVID-19.

This clone was observed a few times. The chain joins TRBV5-6 to TRBJ2-7; TRBD1 agrees at 12 bases. Germline assignment: CDR1 SGHDT and CDR2 YYEEEE. The junction had 5 bases not matched to a gene; V was cut back by 0 bases and J by 13 bases. The CDR3 is made up of 13 amino acids. The CDR3 region is CASSLAGTGGEYF. DNA of the CDR3: TGTGCCAGCAGCTTGGCCGGGACAGGGGGCGAATACTTC.

This chain links TRBV18 with TRBJ2-7; the D is unclear. This CDR3 has 13 amino acids. Germline lookup yields CDR1 KGHSH and CDR2 LQKENI. The ends were cut back, 0 bases at V and 5 bases at J, with 8 bases in the middle. Here the CDR3 DNA reads TGTGCCAGCTCACCACCCTCGGTGGACGAGCAGTACTTC. Translated: CASSPPSVDEQYF.

This chain links TRBV3-1 (or the pseudogene TRBV3-2) with TRBJ2-7; D may be TRBD1 (5 bases). Trimming took off 0 bases at V and 0 bases at J, with 9 bases between the two ends. From germline, CDR1 is LGHDT and CDR2 YNNKEL (reference sequence). This CDR3 has 15 residues. The CDR3 DNA reads as TGTGCCAGCAGCCAAGACAGGGCATACTCCTACGAGCAGTACTTC. Encoded protein: CASSQDRAYSYEQYF.

This clone occurred once. This rearrangement joins TRBV10-3 to TRBJ1-2; D ambiguous. Germline V CDR1 and CDR2: ENHRY, SYGVKD. Trimming took off 0 bases at V and 8 bases at J, with 7 bases between the two ends. CDR3 length equals 12 residues. The chain's CDR3 is CAISESVRGYTF. CDR3 nucleotides: TGTGCCATCAGTGAGTCGGTCCGGGGCTACACCTTC.

The CDR3 coding sequence is TGTGCCAGCAGCCAAGAGAGATACAGGGGATCCTACGAGCAGTACTTC. It translates to CASSQERYRGSYEQYF. V and J are TRBV3-1 (or the pseudogene TRBV3-2) and TRBJ2-7, with 7 bases fitting TRBD1. The trim removed 0 bases at V and 1 base at J, leaving 6 bases unmatched. CDR1 and CDR2 from the germline V gene are LGHDT and YNNKEL (reference sequence). The CDR3 runs 16 residues.

The chain is built from TRBV19 and TRBJ2-5, with TRBD1 matching 11 bases. The junction had 5 bases not matched to a gene; V was cut back by 6 bases and J by 5 bases. The CDR3 extends over 14 amino acids. CDR1 LNHDA and CDR2 SQIVND come from the germline V gene (reference sequence). The CDR3 sequence is CASRGTGGAETQYF. CDR3 coding DNA: TGTGCCAGTAGGGGGACAGGGGGGGCTGAGACCCAGTACTTC.

This clone has more than one count but fewer than ten. J is TRBJ2-1 and V is TRBV2; unclear D gene. V was cut by 7 bases and J by 2 bases, with 9 bases left in between. The CDR3 is 13 residues long. Germline V CDR1 and CDR2: SNHLY, FYNNEI. CDR3 sequence: CASIAAPYNEQFF. Here the CDR3 DNA reads TGTGCCAGCATAGCCGCCCCCTACAATGAGCAGTTCTTC.

The rearrangement joins TRBV7-6 to TRBJ2-7; the match to TRBD2 covers 7 bases. This CDR3 contains 14 residues. Trimming removed 4 bases from V and 5 bases from J; junction bases left unmatched: 8. Germline CDR1 SGHVS, CDR2 FNYEAQ. In nucleotides, the CDR3 is TGTGCCAGCAGCTCCCGGCGGGGGTCGGACGAGCAGTACTTC. Its protein product is CASSSRRGSDEQYF.

The chain carries TRBV7-3 and TRBJ2-3; D is perhaps TRBD2 (6 bases). In germline, CDR1 is SGHTA, CDR2 FQGTGA. CDR3 length equals 13 residues. Trimming took 1 base from V and 5 from J, leaving 7 bases between them. The CDR3 is CASSLMEGDTQYF. CDR3 nucleotides: TGTGCCAGCAGCTTAATGGAGGGAGATACGCAGTATTTT.

The rearrangement links TRBV28 to TRBJ1-2; D is ambiguous. The CDR3 has 15 residues. Germline values: CDR1 MDHEN, CDR2 SYDVKM. The V end lost 2 bases, the J end lost 2 bases, and 12 bases lay between the germline ends. CDR3 sequence: CASSLTQPLNYGYTF. DNA of the CDR3: TGTGCCAGCAGTTTAACACAGCCATTAAACTATGGCTACACCTTC.

The chain links TRBV11-2 to TRBJ2-3, with TRBD1 matching 7 bases. This CDR3 contains 13 residues. J gave up 2 bases and V 5 bases, and 1 base lay outside the gene matches. CDR1 SGHAT and CDR2 FQNNGV come from the germline V gene. DNA of the CDR3: TGTGCCAGCAGCACAGGGGACACAGATACGCAGTATTTT. It is translated as CASSTGDTDTQYF.

The rearrangement links TRBV5-1 to TRBJ1-3, with D uncertain. The V gene's germline CDR1 is SGHRS and CDR2 YFSETQ. The CDR3 has 14 residues. The ends were cut back, 4 bases at V and 1 base at J, with 9 bases in the middle. For the CDR3, the DNA is TGCGCCAGCAGCGGAGGAGGATCTGGAAACACCATATATTTT. Translated, it gives CASSGGGSGNTIYF.

The chain uses TRBV28 and TRBJ1-1; 8 bases fit TRBD1. CDR1 and CDR2 from the germline V gene are MDHEN and SYDVKM. The CDR3 extends over 13 amino acids. The V gene end was trimmed by 6 bases and the J gene end by 10 bases; junction bases not matched to a gene: 10. Here the CDR3 reads CASRFNRGFGAFF. The CDR3 DNA is TGTGCCAGCAGATTCAACAGGGGGTTCGGAGCTTTCTTT.